One and the same sample provided the 26 T cell receptor beta chains below, sequenced in a study of T cell responses to AZD1222 COVID-19 vaccine. Some clones are missing from TCRdb's copy, which holds only in-frame ones; the method was immunoSEQ multiplex PCR. In the table there are 75,000 to 90,000 clones, roughly 83% of which are singletons. Sequencing used peripheral blood, obtained on day 0 of AZD1222 vaccination. The receptor set was obtained from an adult in good health.

The chain is built from TRBV9 and TRBJ2-1, with TRBD1 as a possible D gene (5 bases). Trimming stripped 0 bases from V and 3 bases from J, with 10 bases between. This CDR3 spans 15 amino acids. Germline V gene lookup returns CDR1 SGDLS and CDR2 YYNGEE. The CDR3: CASSVDQGGYNEQFF. CDR3 coding DNA: TGTGCCAGCAGCGTAGATCAGGGTGGCTACAATGAGCAGTTCTTC.

This chain connects TRBV29-1 to TRBJ2-5; D possibly uses TRBD1 or TRBD2 (6 bases each). The CDR3 loop spans 13 amino acids. The germline gives CDR1 SQVTM, CDR2 ANQGSEA. The germline V and J ends were trimmed by 1 base and 4 bases, with 10 bases remaining between them. For the CDR3, the DNA is TGCAGCGTTGAAGCGGGGGCACGAGAGACCCAGTACTTC. The encoded protein is CSVEAGARETQYF.

The rearrangement links TRBV5-4 to TRBJ2-3; D gene uncertain. Germline V gene data show CDR1 as SGHNT and CDR2 as YYREEE (reference sequence). Trimming took off 3 bases at V and 5 bases at J, with 4 bases between the two ends. The CDR3 spans 11 residues. The CDR3: CASSSIDTQYF. The CDR3 DNA follows: TGTGCCAGCAGCTCGATAGATACGCAGTATTTT.

The CDR3 sequence is CASRFGNTGELFF. In DNA, the CDR3 is TGTGCCAGCAGGTTCGGGAACACCGGGGAGCTGTTTTTT. The rearrangement joins TRBV11-2 to TRBJ2-2; D is undetermined. V gave up 6 bases and J gave up 1 base, with 6 bases separating them. Germline assignment: CDR1 SGHAT and CDR2 FQNNGV. The CDR3 spans 13 residues.

This clone appeared once. The V call is TRBV5-1, the J call TRBJ1-4, with D unresolved. This CDR3 has 13 amino acids. Per germline, CDR1 SGHRS and CDR2 YFSETQ. V was pared by 1 base and J by 5 bases, with 6 bases between. The CDR3 protein is CASSLRWNEKLFF. The CDR3, as DNA: TGCGCCAGCAGCTTGAGGTGGAATGAAAAACTGTTTTTT.

This chain connects TRBV30 to TRBJ1-1; no clear D gene. Germline V gene sequence: CDR1 GTSNPN, CDR2 SVGIG (reference sequence). CDR3 length equals 15 residues. The germline V and J ends were trimmed by 3 bases and 0 bases, with 14 bases remaining between them. This chain's CDR3 is CAWRPFGLMNTEAFF. The CDR3 DNA reads TGTGCCTGGAGGCCTTTCGGATTAATGAACACTGAAGCTTTCTTT.

The genes are TRBV28 and TRBJ2-1, with 14 bases matching TRBD2. Unmatched junction bases numbered 8, after V lost 5 bases and J lost 8 bases. This CDR3 spans 16 amino acids. The germline V gene encodes CDR1 MDHEN and CDR2 SYDVKM. This CDR3 reads CASSRPGTSGSYEQFF. Written as DNA, the CDR3 is TGTGCCAGCAGTAGACCCGGGACTAGCGGGAGTTATGAGCAGTTCTTC.

The J gene is TRBJ2-7, the V gene TRBV4-3; maybe TRBD1 (5 bases). Trimming removed 0 bases at V and 3 bases at J, with 12 bases between. The CDR3 covers 15 residues. In germline, CDR1 is LGHNA, CDR2 YSLEER. The CDR3 sequence is CASSQDHDSLYEQYF. The CDR3 DNA is TGCGCCAGCAGCCAAGATCACGACAGTCTCTACGAGCAGTACTTC.

The chain combines TRBV10-1 with TRBJ1-1, with D perhaps matching TRBD1 (5 bases). V was trimmed by 5 bases and J by 1 base, leaving 11 bases between them. Looked up from germline, CDR1 is WNHNN and CDR2 is SYGVQD (reference sequence). The CDR3 covers 14 residues. The CDR3 here is CASSRDSSNTEAFF. The CDR3 nucleotides read TGCGCCAGCAGTCGGGACTCCTCGAACACTGAAGCTTTCTTT.

The CDR3 here is CAWSLALGGVSEAFF. The CDR3 DNA sequence: TGTGCCTGGAGCCTCGCCCTAGGGGGAGTTAGTGAAGCTTTCTTT. The chain recombines TRBV30 with TRBJ1-1, with a possible D match to TRBD1 (6 bases). This CDR3 has 15 amino acids. The ends were cut back, 3 bases at V and 7 bases at J, with 21 bases in the middle. CDR1 GTSNPN and CDR2 SVGIG come from the germline V gene (reference sequence).

The CDR3 region has the DNA TGTGCCAGCAGCTTCCCCGGGACTATCACAGATACGCAGTATTTT. Residues: CASSFPGTITDTQYF. The gene calls are TRBV7-2 and TRBJ2-3; 7 bases agree with TRBD2. The V and J ends lost 3 bases and 2 bases, in that order; junction bases with no gene match: 5. Germline CDR1 and CDR2: SGHTA and FQGNSA. The CDR3 extends over 15 amino acids.

This chain links TRBV28 with TRBJ1-2, with D unclear. V lost 4 bases and J lost 6, with 15 bases in between. Germline V gene data show CDR1 as MDHEN and CDR2 as SYDVKM. CDR3 length: 14 residues. The CDR3: CASSSSWLIDGYTF. Here the CDR3 DNA reads TGTGCCAGCAGTTCTAGTTGGCTGATCGATGGCTACACCTTC.

On this clone itself: An end of the junction differs from the germline gene, which may be a read error. The chain recombines TRBV19 with TRBJ2-1; 15 bases line up with TRBD2. From germline, CDR1 is LNHDA and CDR2 SQIVND (reference sequence). The CDR3 covers 16 residues. CDR3 residues: CASSEVGTSGRNGQFF. The CDR3 nucleotides are TGTGCCAGTAGTGAAGTAGGGACTAGCGGGAGGAATGGGCAGTTCTTC.

This clone was counted a few times. The chain has TRBV3-1 (or the pseudogene TRBV3-2) and TRBJ2-1; 12 positions agree with TRBD2. Germline CDR1 and CDR2: LGHDT and YNNKEL (reference sequence). Trimming cost V 0 bases and J 7 bases; bases outside gene matches: 1. This CDR3 contains 15 residues. The chain's CDR3 is CASSQDGLAGNEQFF. As DNA, the CDR3 is TGTGCCAGCAGCCAAGATGGACTAGCGGGAAATGAGCAGTTCTTC.

The V call is TRBV28, the J call TRBJ1-2; D is unresolved. The V end lost 4 bases, the J end lost 5 bases, and 8 bases lay between the germline ends. CDR1 and CDR2 from the germline V gene are MDHEN and SYDVKM. The CDR3 loop spans 12 amino acids. The CDR3 loop is CASSYQDYGYTF. CDR3 sequence (DNA): TGTGCCAGCAGTTATCAGGATTATGGCTACACCTTC.

CDR3 loop: CASGGSYEQYF. For the CDR3, the DNA is TGTGCCAGCGGGGGGTCCTACGAGCAGTACTTC. The J gene is TRBJ2-7, the V gene TRBV28; perhaps TRBD2 as D (6 bases). Germline loops: CDR1 MDHEN, CDR2 SYDVKM. V was shortened by 8 bases and J by 1 base, with 6 bases between the two germline ends. This CDR3 is built from 11 residues.

The rearrangement joins TRBV6-1 to TRBJ2-1; D might be TRBD2 (6 bases). CDR3 length equals 16 residues. In germline, CDR1 is MNHNS, CDR2 SASEGT. Between the trimmed V and J ends, which lost 4 bases and 0 bases, there was a span of 13 bases. The CDR3: CASSGHSGLSYNEQFF. DNA for the CDR3: TGTGCCAGCAGTGGTCATAGCGGTCTCTCCTACAATGAGCAGTTCTTC.

The sample holds one count of this clone. The V call is TRBV19, the J call TRBJ1-2; TRBD1 matches 7 bases. This CDR3 contains 13 residues. The trim removed 5 bases at V and 6 bases at J, leaving 6 bases unmatched. Germline V lookup: CDR1 LNHDA, CDR2 SQIVND (reference sequence). CDR3 nucleotides: TGTGCCAGTAGTCCGACAGGGATACATGGCTACACCTTC. The encoded protein is CASSPTGIHGYTF.

The rearrangement links TRBV9 to TRBJ1-3, with a possible D match to TRBD1 (5 bases). V lost 5 bases to trimming and J lost 0 bases, with 18 bases between them. The CDR3 is 17 amino acids. Germline lookup yields CDR1 SGDLS and CDR2 YYNGEE. CDR3 nucleotides: TGTGCCAGCAGTCCCTTCTTGTCCAGGGACTCTGGAAACACCATATATTTT. Translated, it gives CASSPFLSRDSGNTIYF.

The rearrangement joins TRBV5-1 to TRBJ2-5; no definite D call. Trimming took 0 bases from V and 4 from J, leaving 7 bases between them. Germline CDR1 is SGHRS and CDR2 is YFSETQ. The CDR3 sequence is 13 residues long. The CDR3 loop reads CASSLEQTETQYF. As DNA, the CDR3 is TGCGCCAGCAGCTTGGAGCAGACAGAGACCCAGTACTTC.

This clone occurred once. Other DNA sequences from this sample encode an identical CDR3 as well. J is TRBJ2-3 and V is TRBV12-3 or TRBV12-4; D remains unclear. Trimming removed 3 bases from V and 2 bases from J, with 0 bases in between. CDR3 length equals 11 residues. In DNA form, the CDR3 reads TGTGCCAGCAGTTTCACAGATACGCAGTATTTT. This gives the protein CASSFTDTQYF.

J is TRBJ1-1 and V is TRBV5-1; D unclear. Germline CDR1 and CDR2: SGHRS and YFSETQ. Trimming took off 0 bases at V and 6 bases at J, with 15 bases between the two ends. The CDR3 contains 15 residues. The CDR3 DNA sequence: TGCGCCAGCAGCTTGGGGTCCGGGATTTTATCTGAAGCTTTCTTT. Translation: CASSLGSGILSEAFF.

The count of this clone is one. The chain employs TRBV27 and TRBJ1-2, with a weak D call TRBD1 (5 bases). V was trimmed by 5 bases and J by 5 bases, leaving 24 bases between them. Germline V lookup: CDR1 MNHEY, CDR2 SMNVEV (reference sequence). This CDR3 comprises 17 residues. The CDR3 sequence: CASSPHFGGVGSYGYTF. The CDR3 DNA reads TGTGCCAGCAGTCCCCACTTTGGAGGGGTCGGGTCTTATGGCTACACCTTC.

The chain has TRBV7-2 and TRBJ2-7, with 8 bases matching TRBD2. In germline, CDR1 is SGHTA, CDR2 FQGNSA. CDR3 size: 16 residues. V shed 5 bases, J shed 2 bases, and the junction held 11 bases outside the gene matches. The chain's CDR3 is CASSPRGGGSTYEQYF. DNA of the CDR3: TGTGCCAGCAGCCCCCGGGGGGGTGGGAGTACCTACGAGCAGTACTTC.

The chain links TRBV5-5 to TRBJ1-1, with unresolved D. Germline CDR1 and CDR2: SGHKS and YYEKEE (reference sequence). The CDR3 consists of 13 residues. Trimming shortened V by 2 bases and J by 3 bases, and 8 bases separated the two germline ends. The CDR3 loop is CASSFDMDTEAFF. The CDR3 coding sequence is TGTGCCAGCAGCTTCGACATGGACACTGAAGCTTTCTTT.

The chain joins TRBV28 to TRBJ2-3, with 11 bases that match TRBD2. Germline CDR1 and CDR2: MDHEN and SYDVKM. V lost 5 bases, J lost 1 base, and 5 bases stayed unmatched. This CDR3 contains 16 residues. The CDR3 loop reads CASSDSTSGGTDTQYF. Here the CDR3 DNA reads TGTGCCAGCAGTGACTCGACTAGCGGGGGCACAGATACGCAGTATTTT.